The 10 T cell receptor beta chains below come from one sample, sequenced in a study of cytomegalovirus exposure and HLA in healthy donors. 13 Jbeta primers and 60 Vbeta primers were used for the PCR. TCRdb's table, derived via immunoSEQ multiplex PCR, lists solely in-frame clones and lacks some. The sample lists about 200,000 clones; about 82% were seen once. Sequencing was carried out using PBMCs. These receptors all come from a woman in her 50s in good health and CMV-seronegative.

The chain is built from TRBV30 and TRBJ1-1; tentatively, D is TRBD1 (5 bases). CDR3 length equals 14 residues. The V gene's germline CDR1 is GTSNPN and CDR2 SVGIG (reference sequence). V gave up 5 bases and J gave up 0 bases, with 13 bases separating them. The CDR3 sequence: CAWGTGRMNTEAFF. CDR3 nucleotides: TGTGCCTGGGGGACTGGACGGATGAACACTGAAGCTTTCTTT.

This chain connects TRBV18 to TRBJ2-6; 12 bases align to TRBD1. CDR3 length equals 17 residues. Germline-derived CDR1 and CDR2 are KGHSH and LQKENI. With V trimmed by 6 bases and J by 3 bases, 6 bases remained unmatched. The CDR3 protein is CASSPGQGALGANVLTF. Written as DNA, the CDR3 is TGTGCCAGCTCTCCGGGACAGGGGGCGCTTGGGGCCAACGTCCTGACTTTC. Complete variable domain (other parts from reference TRBV18 and TRBJ2-6): NAGVMQNPRHLVRRRGQEARLRCSPMKGHSHVYWYRQLPEEGLKFMVYLQKENIIDESGMPKERFSAEFPKEGPSILRIQQVVRGDSAAYFCASSPGQGALGANVLTFGAGSRLTVL.

V and J are TRBV5-1 and TRBJ2-1; 10 positions agree with TRBD2. Germline trimming cut 4 bases from V and 2 bases from J; bases unmatched to any gene: 3. CDR1 and CDR2 (germline): SGHRS, YFSETQ. CDR3 length equals 15 residues. CDR3 protein: CASSRGTSAYNEQFF. The CDR3 bases are TGCGCCAGCAGCCGCGGGACTAGCGCCTACAATGAGCAGTTCTTC. Filled out from reference TRBV5-1 and TRBJ2-1, the complete variable domain reads KAGVTQTPRYLIKTRGQQVTLSCSPISGHRSVSWYQQTPGQGLQFLFEYFSETQRNKGNFPGRFSGRQFSNSRSEMNVSTLELGDSALYLCASSRGTSAYNEQFFGPGTRLTVL.

The chain recombines TRBV4-1 with TRBJ2-1; TRBD2 aligns across 15 bases. The CDR3 runs to 17 residues. V dropped 1 base and J dropped 9; count of bases not matched to a gene: 7. Germline CDR1 reads MGHRA; CDR2 reads YSYEKL. The DNA of the CDR3 is TGCGCCAGCAGCCAAGGTTCCAGGACTAGCGGGAGGGGTGAGCAGTTCTTC. This translates into CASSQGSRTSGRGEQFF.

V gene TRBV27 combines with J gene TRBJ1-1, with D unresolved. Looked up from germline, CDR1 is MNHEY and CDR2 is SMNVEV (reference sequence). V shed 2 bases and J shed 7 bases, with 8 bases lying between them. The CDR3 contains 12 residues. For the CDR3, the DNA is TGTGCCAGCAGTTTACAAGCGGGTGAAGCTTTCTTT. As protein: CASSLQAGEAFF.

The chain carries TRBV12-5 and TRBJ2-5; D unclear. Germline-derived CDR1 and CDR2 are LGHNT and FRNRAP. The CDR3 is 13 residues long. With 1 base removed from V and 1 base from J, the gap between germline ends came to 4 bases. The DNA of the CDR3 is TGTGCTAGTGGTTTGGCAGTCCAAGAGACCCAGTACTTC. Protein: CASGLAVQETQYF. Combining the CDR3 with reference TRBV12-5 and TRBJ2-5 gives the whole variable domain DARVTQTPRHKVTEMGQEVTMRCQPILGHNTVFWYRQTMMQGLELLAYFRNRAPLDDSGMPKDRFSAEMPDATLATLKIQPSEPRDSAVYFCASGLAVQETQYFGPGTRLLVL.

The chain uses TRBV7-8 and TRBJ1-6; D is perhaps TRBD1 (6 bases). Germline-derived CDR1 and CDR2 are SGHVS and FQNEAQ. The CDR3 has 16 amino acids. Trimming shortened V by 5 bases and J by 4 bases, and 15 bases separated the two germline ends. The CDR3 sequence is CASSPRPTGYNSPLHF. For the CDR3, the DNA is TGTGCCAGCAGCCCCCGCCCGACAGGTTATAATTCACCCCTCCACTTT.

The CDR3 DNA reads TGTGCCAGTAGGGGTAATGAAAAACTGTTTTTT. It yields the protein CASRGNEKLFF. The J gene is TRBJ1-4, the V gene TRBV28, with D maybe TRBD1 (5 bases). Looked up from germline, CDR1 is MDHEN and CDR2 is SYDVKM. The CDR3 runs to 11 residues. Trimming removed 9 bases from V and 4 bases from J, with 6 bases in between.

The chain combines TRBV19 with TRBJ2-7, with a possible D match to TRBD2 (6 bases). This CDR3 has 15 amino acids. Trimming stripped 5 bases from V and 0 bases from J, with 14 bases between. Germline CDR1 reads LNHDA; CDR2 reads SQIVND (reference sequence). CDR3 coding DNA: TGTGCCAGTAGTTCGAACAGCGGGCGCTCCTACGAGCAGTACTTC. It translates to CASSSNSGRSYEQYF. The variable domain in full, completed from reference TRBV19 and TRBJ2-7, reads DGGITQSPKYLFRKEGQNVTLSCEQNLNHDAMYWYRQDPGQGLRLIYYSQIVNDFQKGDIAEGYSVSREKKESFPLTVTSAQKNPTAFYLCASSSNSGRSYEQYFGPGTRLTVT.

The rearrangement uses TRBV19 and TRBJ1-1, with TRBD1 matching over 7 bases. Germline V CDR1 and CDR2: LNHDA, SQIVND (reference sequence). Trimming at V came to 4 bases and at J to 3 bases, leaving 8 bases not matched to a gene. The length of the CDR3 is 15 residues. The CDR3 DNA sequence: TGTGCCAGTAGTACCCACACCCAGGGGGACACTGAAGCTTTCTTT. Protein sequence: CASSTHTQGDTEAFF.